Below are 21 T cell receptor beta chains sequenced from a single sample in a study of cytomegalovirus exposure and HLA in healthy donors. Researchers ran the PCR with 60 Vbeta and 13 Jbeta primers. Repertoires were generated with immunoSEQ multiplex PCR, while TCRdb's copy carries only in-frame clones and drops some. The sample holds some 130,000 clones, 77% seen once. Specimen: PBMCs. The receptors here all came from a male donor in good health and CMV-seropositive.

The chain couples TRBV5-1 to TRBJ2-3; tentative D call: TRBD1 (6 bases). V was clipped by 3 bases and J by 2 bases, with 16 bases between them. The germline V gene encodes CDR1 SGHRS and CDR2 YFSETQ. This CDR3 comprises 16 residues. The CDR3 region is CASSWGQAETTDTQYF. Here the CDR3 DNA reads TGCGCCAGCAGCTGGGGGCAAGCGGAGACCACAGATACGCAGTATTTT. Full variable domain (remainder filled in from reference TRBV5-1 and TRBJ2-3): KAGVTQTPRYLIKTRGQQVTLSCSPISGHRSVSWYQQTPGQGLQFLFEYFSETQRNKGNFPGRFSGRQFSNSRSEMNVSTLELGDSALYLCASSWGQAETTDTQYFGPGTRLTVL.

This clone was recorded only once. The gene calls are TRBV30 and TRBJ1-3; D is uncertain. The CDR3 contains 11 residues. Trimming stripped 3 bases from V and 3 bases from J, with 3 bases between. The germline V gene encodes CDR1 GTSNPN and CDR2 SVGIG (reference sequence). In DNA, the CDR3 is TGTGCCTGGAGCTATGGAAACACCATATATTTT. As protein: CAWSYGNTIYF.

The V and J genes are TRBV19 and TRBJ2-7; 7 nucleotides match TRBD2. V was pared by 3 bases and J by 2 bases, with 7 bases of the junction left unmatched. The CDR3 runs 15 residues. CDR1 LNHDA and CDR2 SQIVND come from the germline V gene (reference sequence). The CDR3 DNA sequence: TGTGCCAGTAGTATCTCGGCGGGAGATCCCTACGAGCAGTACTTC. Protein sequence: CASSISAGDPYEQYF.

The chain employs TRBV10-3 and TRBJ1-2, with unresolved D. CDR3 length equals 13 residues. V was trimmed by 2 bases and J by 8 bases, leaving 12 bases between them. The V gene's germline CDR1 is ENHRY and CDR2 SYGVKD. DNA of the CDR3: TGTGCCATCAGTGAGGGGCAGCTCGAGGGCTACACCTTC. It codes for CAISEGQLEGYTF.

The count of this clone is one. The chain carries TRBV18 and TRBJ2-7; 9 bases agree with TRBD1. The CDR3 is 15 residues long. Germline assignment: CDR1 KGHSH and CDR2 LQKENI. The V segment lost 4 bases and the J segment 0 bases; nucleotides outside the gene matches: 4. In DNA, the CDR3 is TGTGCCAGCTCACGGGACAGGGCAGACTCCTACGAGCAGTACTTC. This sequence encodes CASSRDRADSYEQYF.

This clone has just a few counts. This chain joins TRBV7-9 and TRBJ2-7, with D uncertain. Germline CDR1 and CDR2: SEHNR and FQNEAQ (reference sequence). V shed 1 base and J shed 6 bases, with 10 bases lying between them. The CDR3 length is 13 residues. The CDR3 DNA sequence: TGTGCCAGCAGCTTAGGCGTCTCGGGCGAGCAGTACTTC. Translating it yields CASSLGVSGEQYF.

This clone occurred once. The gene calls are TRBV2 and TRBJ2-4, with D possibly matching TRBD1 (5 bases). V gave up 6 bases and J gave up 5 bases, with 11 bases separating them. Germline V gene sequence: CDR1 SNHLY, CDR2 FYNNEI. The CDR3 is made up of 13 amino acids. The CDR3 loop is CASSYGAENIQYF. The DNA for the CDR3 is TGTGCCAGCAGCTATGGGGCCGAAAACATTCAGTACTTC. Together with reference TRBV2 and TRBJ2-4, the CDR3 gives the full variable domain: EPEVTQTPSHQVTQMGQEVILRCVPISNHLYFYWYRQILGQKVEFLVSFYNNEISEKSEIFDDQFSVERPDGSNFTLKIRSTKLEDSAMYFCASSYGAENIQYFGAGTRLSVL.

The chain uses TRBV11-1 and TRBJ2-6; tentatively, D is TRBD1 (7 bases). Germline V lookup: CDR1 SGHAT, CDR2 FQDESV (reference sequence). V shed 8 bases and J shed 0 bases, with 14 bases lying between them. The CDR3 is made up of 16 amino acids. The CDR3 region has the DNA TGTGCCAGCGGAGGGACAGTGGACTCTGGGGCCAACGTCCTGACTTTC. This sequence encodes CASGGTVDSGANVLTF.

The chain joins TRBV7-6 to TRBJ2-3; 9 bases align to TRBD2. With V trimmed by 0 bases and J by 4 bases, 11 bases remained unmatched. This CDR3 spans 18 amino acids. The germline V gene encodes CDR1 SGHVS and CDR2 FNYEAQ. CDR3 region: CASSLALSAGGPPDTQYF. The CDR3 bases are TGTGCCAGCAGCTTAGCGTTGTCAGCGGGGGGCCCCCCAGATACGCAGTATTTT.

The chain recombines TRBV7-2 with TRBJ1-5; TRBD1 aligns across 11 bases. The CDR3 covers 15 residues. The V and J ends lost 5 bases and 6 bases, in that order; junction bases with no gene match: 6. In germline, CDR1 is SGHTA, CDR2 FQGNSA. The CDR3 DNA is TGTGCCAGCAGCCTAGGACAGGGGGCGGTTCAGCCCCAGCATTTT. This encodes CASSLGQGAVQPQHF.

The chain carries TRBV7-8 and TRBJ2-1; the D gene is possibly TRBD1 (5 bases). Germline V gene lookup returns CDR1 SGHVS and CDR2 FQNEAQ. The length of the CDR3 is 14 residues. V was clipped by 2 bases and J by 5 bases, with 10 bases between them. DNA for the CDR3: TGTGCCAGCAGCTTACTCTTGACAGACAATGAGCAGTTCTTC. Protein product: CASSLLLTDNEQFF.

The chain combines TRBV7-2 with TRBJ2-1, with a weak D call TRBD2 (7 bases). CDR1 is SGHTA and CDR2 is FQGNSA in the germline V gene. V lost 1 base, J lost 7 bases, and 14 bases lay in between. The CDR3 is 15 residues long. The CDR3 nucleotides read TGTGCCAGCAGCTTAGATCAGGGAGGGACAAATGAGCAGTTCTTC. Residues: CASSLDQGGTNEQFF.

This rearrangement joins TRBV2 to TRBJ1-2; 7 bases match TRBD1. V shed 6 bases and J 6 bases; nucleotides not matched to a gene: 13. Germline-derived CDR1 and CDR2 are SNHLY and FYNNEI. There are 15 residues in the CDR3. The CDR3 sequence is CASRDFSETGHGYTF. CDR3 coding DNA: TGTGCCAGCAGGGACTTTTCTGAGACAGGGCATGGCTACACCTTC.

A few counts support this clone. This chain connects TRBV7-2 to TRBJ2-7; 8 bases agree with TRBD2. Germline CDR1 is SGHTA and CDR2 is FQGNSA. This CDR3 has 15 residues. The V segment lost 1 base and the J segment 6 bases; nucleotides outside the gene matches: 8. The chain's CDR3 is CASSLVLAGGSEQYF. As DNA, the CDR3 is TGTGCCAGCAGCTTAGTTCTGGCGGGAGGCTCCGAGCAGTACTTC.

The V and J genes are TRBV5-4 and TRBJ2-5; TRBD1 matches 9 bases. Germline CDR1 reads SGHNT; CDR2 reads YYREEE (reference sequence). The CDR3 length is 13 residues. Trimming removed 4 bases from V and 5 bases from J; junction bases left unmatched: 3. In DNA, the CDR3 is TGTGCCAGCAGCCTACAGGGGGCTGAGACCCAGTACTTC. Translation: CASSLQGAETQYF.

J is TRBJ2-1 and V is TRBV28; a possible D gene is TRBD2 (6 bases). This CDR3 region has 16 residues. CDR1 and CDR2 (germline): MDHEN, SYDVKM. V lost 7 bases and J 8 bases, leaving 24 bases between the germline ends. The DNA for the CDR3 is TGTGCCAGCATCGATCTGGGCGGAGGGAGTATCGATGAGCAGTTCTTC. Protein product: CASIDLGGGSIDEQFF. Looking up the rest from reference TRBV28 and TRBJ2-1 gives the full variable domain: DVKVTQSSRYLVKRTGEKVFLECVQDMDHENMFWYRQDPGLGLRLIYFSYDVKMKEKGDIPEGYSVSREKKERFSLILESASTNQTSMYLCASIDLGGGSIDEQFFGPGTRLTVL.

The chain has TRBV14 and TRBJ1-6; unclear D gene. Germline V gives CDR1 SGHDN, CDR2 FVKESK. This CDR3 contains 15 residues. V lost 5 bases and J 4 bases, leaving 12 bases between the germline ends. This CDR3 reads CASSSTIGYNSPLHF. The CDR3, as DNA: TGTGCCAGCAGCTCTACTATCGGTTATAATTCACCCCTCCACTTT. The variable domain in full, with the rest retrieved from reference TRBV14 and TRBJ1-6, is EAGVTQFPSHSVIEKGQTVTLRCDPISGHDNLYWYRRVMGKEIKFLLHFVKESKQDESGMPNNRFLAERTGGTYSTLKVQPAELEDSGVYFCASSSTIGYNSPLHFGNGTRLTVT.

The chain employs TRBV19 and TRBJ2-1, with D possibly matching TRBD2 (6 bases). The germline gives CDR1 LNHDA, CDR2 SQIVND (reference sequence). Trimming took 3 bases from V and 8 from J, leaving 11 bases between them. CDR3 length: 13 amino acids. In DNA form, the CDR3 reads TGTGCCAGTAGTATGGGGGGTTGGGATGAGCAGTTCTTC. Residues: CASSMGGWDEQFF.

This clone was found once. The chain combines TRBV7-9 with TRBJ1-6; a possible D gene is TRBD1 (6 bases). The CDR3 contains 13 residues. Germline V gene lookup returns CDR1 SEHNR and CDR2 FQNEAQ (reference sequence). Trimming shortened V by 1 base and J by 9 bases, and 7 bases separated the two germline ends. Written as DNA, the CDR3 is TGTGCCAGCAGCTTAGAACAGGGTTCACCCCTCCACTTT. Protein product: CASSLEQGSPLHF. Variable domain in full (rest from reference TRBV7-9 and TRBJ1-6): DTGVSQNPRHKITKRGQNVTFRCDPISEHNRLYWYRQTLGQGPEFLTYFQNEAQLEKSRLLSDRFSAERPKGSFSTLEIQRTEQGDSAMYLCASSLEQGSPLHFGNGTRLTVT.

This chain connects TRBV27 to TRBJ1-3; unclear D gene. Trimming removed 8 bases at V and 0 bases at J, with 11 bases between. The CDR3 is made up of 14 amino acids. Looked up from germline, CDR1 is MNHEY and CDR2 is SMNVEV (reference sequence). The CDR3 loop is CASVLRLSGNTIYF. CDR3 DNA sequence: TGTGCCAGCGTTTTGAGGCTCTCTGGAAACACCATATATTTT.

In its sample, this clone was seen a few times. The V call is TRBV6-1, the J call TRBJ1-5; 9 bases match TRBD1. The CDR3 has 13 amino acids. The J segment lost 6 bases and the V segment lost 11 bases, leaving 8 bases of the junction unmatched. Germline assignment: CDR1 MNHNS and CDR2 SASEGT. CDR3 coding DNA: TGTGCCGTGACAGGGGGAGATAGTCAGCCCCAGCATTTT. Translating gives CAVTGGDSQPQHF.